A selection of T cell receptor beta chains follows, all from one sample in a study of blood T cell repertoires in COVID-19. The protocol was immunoSEQ multiplex PCR, while the TCRdb copy is restricted to in-frame clones and leaves out a portion. Among about 190,000 clones listed, 86% were seen once. Sequenced: PBMCs or T cells enriched from blood (not recorded which). Receptors originate from a man between 35 and 55 years old with acute COVID-19. CDR3s leave out the opening cysteine and the closing phenylalanine or tryptophan. Only part of the rows carry a size: once, few, many, or a class if the clone is expanded.

v_call clone_size cdr3_aa
TRBV9 - ASSVSGTSGRKGMVSDTQY
TRBV7-9 - ASSVAGEETQY
TRBV7-3 - ASSLDRAGNTEAF
TRBV6-2/TRBV6-3 - ASSYFLTVSVSGELF
TRBV5-6 - ASGDRGGSPLH
TRBV4-1 - ASSQAFRQDGANVLT
TRBV5-6 - ASSLSGRALYEQY
TRBV5-4 - ASHSRSTDTQY
TRBV27 - ASFSSASYNEQF
TRBV14 - ASSQGSGQGNEQF
TRBV28 - ASSLEGRTEAF
TRBV11-1 few ASTQTAGGYTGELF
TRBV6-2/TRBV6-3 - ASSSTGTSGTNEQF
TRBV2 - ASRPWTEGQPQH
TRBV18 once ASSETSGRDTQY
TRBV9 - ASSAKSDTEAF
TRBV9 once ASSVAWAQNRSGANVLT
TRBV9 - ASRPGLAADTQY
TRBV14 - ASSQDQANHSGNTIY
TRBV7-9 - ASSLDSLGYT
TRBV19 - ATVASGKSNEQF
TRBV4-1 - ASSQGDHLTGIVYEQY
TRBV6-4 - ASRAGEPNTGELF
TRBV12-3/TRBV12-4 - ASSLEGQETQY
TRBV28 - ASSSPDKYEQY
TRBV6-6 - ASSPNRGADTQY
TRBV6-5 - ASSPWSDTEAF
TRBV24-1 once ATSGFNTDTQY
TRBV7-9 - ASSLGAQKQY
TRBV19 - ASTSRGTRGTNEKLF